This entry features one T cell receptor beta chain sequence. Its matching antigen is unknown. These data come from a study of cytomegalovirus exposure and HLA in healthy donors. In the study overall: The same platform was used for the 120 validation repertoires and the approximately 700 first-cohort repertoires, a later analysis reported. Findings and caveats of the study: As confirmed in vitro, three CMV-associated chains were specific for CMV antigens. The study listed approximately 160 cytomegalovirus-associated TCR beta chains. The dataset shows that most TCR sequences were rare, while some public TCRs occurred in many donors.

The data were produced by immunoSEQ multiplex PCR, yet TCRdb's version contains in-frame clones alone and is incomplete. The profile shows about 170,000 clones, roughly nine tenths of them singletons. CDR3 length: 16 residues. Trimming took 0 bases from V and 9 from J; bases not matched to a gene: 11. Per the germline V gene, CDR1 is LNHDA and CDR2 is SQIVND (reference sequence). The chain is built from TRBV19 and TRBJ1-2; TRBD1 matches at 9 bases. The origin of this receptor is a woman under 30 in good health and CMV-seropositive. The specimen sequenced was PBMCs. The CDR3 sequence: CASSIDAGTGSVSYTF. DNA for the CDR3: TGTGCCAGTAGTATAGATGCCGGGACAGGGTCCGTGAGCTACACCTTC.